This T cell receptor (beta chain) was retrieved from a study of blood T cell repertoires in COVID-19. Authors' processing steps: Amplification of reference gene primers provided the estimated nucleated cell counts. Clones were sequenced by immunoSEQ multiplex PCR, and TCRdb holds only the in-frame ones, with some missing. V and J calls and clone size are those listed in that table; D and trimming were worked out from the DNA. Of roughly 150,000 clones listed, approximately 83% are singletons. The sequenced material came from peripheral blood. This TCR was recovered from a woman at least 80 years old with active or convalescent COVID-19.

CDR3 nucleotides: TGTGCCAGCACCCTAGCGGGGGTAACCGGGGAGCTGTTTTTT. This sequence encodes CASTLAGVTGELFF. This chain uses TRBV6-5 with TRBJ2-2; TRBD2 agrees at 10 bases. V lost 7 bases, J lost 5 bases, and 4 bases stayed unmatched. Germline-derived CDR1 and CDR2 are MNHEY and SVGAGI. The CDR3 consists of 14 residues.